Detailed here is one T cell receptor beta chain. Antigen specificity is unknown. PCR used 60 Vbeta primers and 13 Jbeta primers. Generated by immunoSEQ multiplex PCR, the TCRdb table keeps only in-frame clones and is missing some. Seen here are about 120,000 clones, around 69% observed once, and the top ten hold about 8%. These data originate in a study of cytomegalovirus exposure and HLA in healthy donors. General study points: On later analysis, the bulk of CMV-associated TCR beta chains appeared to be HLA-restricted.

With 3 bases clipped from V and 0 bases from J, the junction kept 5 bases outside the gene matches. Per germline, CDR1 LNHNV and CDR2 YYDKDF (reference sequence). The CDR3 runs to 16 residues. The sequence was obtained from a woman aged 35 to 49 in good health and CMV-seropositive. This chain joins TRBV15 and TRBJ1-3; 7 positions match TRBD1. Material: PBMCs. The CDR3: CATSRSRDSSGNTIYF. For the CDR3, the DNA is TGTGCCACCAGCAGGAGCCGGGACAGCTCTGGAAACACCATATATTTT.